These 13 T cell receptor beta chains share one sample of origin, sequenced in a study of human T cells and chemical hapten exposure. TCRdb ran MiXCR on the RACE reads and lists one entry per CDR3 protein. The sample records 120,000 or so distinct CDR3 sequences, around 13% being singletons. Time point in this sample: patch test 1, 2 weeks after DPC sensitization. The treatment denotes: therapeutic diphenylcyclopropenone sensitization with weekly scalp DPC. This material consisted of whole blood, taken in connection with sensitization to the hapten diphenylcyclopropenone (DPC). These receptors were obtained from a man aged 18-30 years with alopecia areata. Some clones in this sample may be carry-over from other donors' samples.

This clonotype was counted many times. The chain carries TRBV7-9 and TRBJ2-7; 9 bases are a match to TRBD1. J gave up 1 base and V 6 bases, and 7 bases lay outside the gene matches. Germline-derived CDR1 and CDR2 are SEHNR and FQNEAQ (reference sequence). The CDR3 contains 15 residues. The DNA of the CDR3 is TGTGCCAGCAGAGCCGGGACAGGGTCTTCCTACGAGCAGTACTTC. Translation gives CASRAGTGSSYEQYF.

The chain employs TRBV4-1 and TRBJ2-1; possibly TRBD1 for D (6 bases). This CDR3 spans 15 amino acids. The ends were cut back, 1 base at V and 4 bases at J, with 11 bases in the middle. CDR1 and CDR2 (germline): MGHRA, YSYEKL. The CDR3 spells CASSQVSTGYNEQFF. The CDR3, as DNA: TGCGCCAGCAGCCAAGTAAGTACAGGGTACAATGAGCAGTTCTTC.

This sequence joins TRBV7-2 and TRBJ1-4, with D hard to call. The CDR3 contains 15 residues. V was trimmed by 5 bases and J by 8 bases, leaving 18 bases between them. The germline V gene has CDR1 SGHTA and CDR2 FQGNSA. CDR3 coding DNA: TGTGCCAGCAGCCGTGTCCGAGGGTTAGGCGAAAAACTGTTTTTT. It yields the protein CASSRVRGLGEKLFF.

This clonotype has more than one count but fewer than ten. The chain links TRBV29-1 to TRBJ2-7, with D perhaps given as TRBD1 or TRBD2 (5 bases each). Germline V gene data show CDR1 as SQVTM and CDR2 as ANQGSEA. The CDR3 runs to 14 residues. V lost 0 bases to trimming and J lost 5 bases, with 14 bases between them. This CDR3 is CSVEDEGHYHEQYF. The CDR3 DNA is TGCAGCGTTGAAGACGAGGGGCATTACCACGAGCAGTACTTC.

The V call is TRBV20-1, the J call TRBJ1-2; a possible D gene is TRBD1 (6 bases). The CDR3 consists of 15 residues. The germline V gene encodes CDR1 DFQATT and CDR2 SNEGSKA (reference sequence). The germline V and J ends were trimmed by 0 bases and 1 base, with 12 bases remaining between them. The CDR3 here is CSARDQQGINYGYTF. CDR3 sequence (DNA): TGCAGTGCTAGAGATCAGCAGGGGATTAACTATGGCTACACCTTC.

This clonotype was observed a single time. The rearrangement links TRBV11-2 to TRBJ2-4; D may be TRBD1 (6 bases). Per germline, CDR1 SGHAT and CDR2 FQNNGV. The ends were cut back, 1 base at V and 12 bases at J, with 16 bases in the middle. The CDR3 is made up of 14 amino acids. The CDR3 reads CASSLVGTGDTQYF. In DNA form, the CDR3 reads TGTGCCAGCAGCTTAGTGGGAACCGGGGACACTCAGTACTTC.

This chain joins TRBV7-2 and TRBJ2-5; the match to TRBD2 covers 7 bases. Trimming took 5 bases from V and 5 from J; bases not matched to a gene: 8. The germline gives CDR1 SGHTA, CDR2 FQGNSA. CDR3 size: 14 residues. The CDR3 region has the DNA TGTGCCAGCAGCCGCGGAGCGGGGAAGGAGACCCAGTACTTC. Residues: CASSRGAGKETQYF. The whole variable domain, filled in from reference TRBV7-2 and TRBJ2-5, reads GAGVSQSPSNKVTEKGKDVELRCDPISGHTALYWYRQSLGQGLEFLIYFQGNSAPDKSGLPSDRFSAERTGGSVSTLTIQRTQQEDSAVYLCASSRGAGKETQYFGPGTRLLVL.

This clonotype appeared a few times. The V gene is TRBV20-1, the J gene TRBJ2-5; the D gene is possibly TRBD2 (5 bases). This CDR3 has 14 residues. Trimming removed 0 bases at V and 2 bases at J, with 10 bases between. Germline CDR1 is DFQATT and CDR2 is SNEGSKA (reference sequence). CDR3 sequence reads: CSARDLREQETQYF. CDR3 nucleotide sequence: TGCAGTGCTAGAGATCTAAGGGAGCAAGAGACCCAGTACTTC.

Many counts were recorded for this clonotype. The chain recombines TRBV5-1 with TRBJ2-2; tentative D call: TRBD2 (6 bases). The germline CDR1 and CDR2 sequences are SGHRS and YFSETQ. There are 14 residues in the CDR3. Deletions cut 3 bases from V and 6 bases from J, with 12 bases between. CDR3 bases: TGCGCCAGCAGCTCGGTCGGAGGGGCCGGGGAGCTGTTTTTT. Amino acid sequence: CASSSVGGAGELFF.

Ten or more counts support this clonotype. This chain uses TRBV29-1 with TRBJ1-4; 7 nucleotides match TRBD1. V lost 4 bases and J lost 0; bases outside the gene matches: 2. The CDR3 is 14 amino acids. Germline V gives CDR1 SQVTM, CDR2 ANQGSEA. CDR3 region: CSVGTGPTNEKLFF. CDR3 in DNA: TGCAGCGTTGGGACAGGTCCAACTAATGAAAAACTGTTTTTT.

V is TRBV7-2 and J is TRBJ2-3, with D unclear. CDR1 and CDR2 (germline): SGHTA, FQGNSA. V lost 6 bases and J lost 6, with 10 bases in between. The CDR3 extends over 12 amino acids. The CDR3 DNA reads TGTGCCAGCAGTTCCCTAGTTGATACGCAGTATTTT. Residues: CASSSLVDTQYF.

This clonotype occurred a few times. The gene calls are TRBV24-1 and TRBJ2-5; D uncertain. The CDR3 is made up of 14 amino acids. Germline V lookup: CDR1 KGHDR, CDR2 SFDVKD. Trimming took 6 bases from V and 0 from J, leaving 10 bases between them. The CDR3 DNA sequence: TGTGCCACCAGTAGCGTTCCTGACCAAGAGACCCAGTACTTC. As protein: CATSSVPDQETQYF.

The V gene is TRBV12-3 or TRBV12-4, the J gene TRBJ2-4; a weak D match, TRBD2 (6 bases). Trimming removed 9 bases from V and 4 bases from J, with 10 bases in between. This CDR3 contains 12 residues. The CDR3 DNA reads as TGTGCCAGTCGCGGGATAAAAAACATTCAGTACTTC. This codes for CASRGIKNIQYF.